This T cell receptor beta chain was obtained from a study of shared clonotypes between healthy human individuals. Background on the study: CD4 naive and memory got three plates each, CD8 naive two, CD8 memory one. Overall study findings and caveats: Though the depth was large, rarefaction showed that sorted-subset sequencing was incomplete.

A CD45RA-negative memory subset and a CD45RA+ naive subset were separated from the CD4+ cells. Sequenced by immunoSEQ multiplex PCR; TCRdb stores in-frame clones only, minus some. The data hold about 1.1 million clones, with 70% to 80% observed a single time. Comment on this clone: The antigen is unknown.

The receptor comes from a man aged 18 to 35 in good health. Some clones in this sample may be carry-over from other donors' samples. The sample was memory CD4+ T cells from PBMCs. Subset defined: CD45RA-negative fraction.

The CDR3 loop is CASSLRQGGNEQFF. CDR3 nucleotides: TGTGCCAGCAGCTTAAGACAGGGTGGGAATGAGCAGTTCTTC. The J gene is TRBJ2-1, the V gene TRBV7-2; 7 bases line up with TRBD1. The CDR3 spans 14 residues. Germline V gives CDR1 SGHTA, CDR2 FQGNSA. The V and J ends lost 2 bases and 7 bases, in that order; junction bases with no gene match: 5.